Below are 4 T cell receptor beta chains sequenced from a single sample in a study of PD-L1 blockade in urothelial cancer. Regarding time point: pretreatment peripheral blood. Profiled with immunoSEQ multiplex PCR; TCRdb holds only in-frame clones, not every one. The sample lists 45,000 to 60,000 clones, 85% to 90% occurring once. The input for sequencing was PBMCs, taken around atezolizumab (anti-PD-L1) treatment. The receptors derive from a man between 65 and 80 years old with urothelial cancer.

The V gene is TRBV6-6, the J gene TRBJ1-5; D is ambiguous. Per germline, CDR1 MNHNY and CDR2 SVGAGI (reference sequence). Trimming shortened V by 7 bases and J by 0 bases, and 13 bases separated the two germline ends. This CDR3 has 15 residues. The CDR3 DNA is TGTGCCAGCAACTTGGAGGGCTATAGCAATCAGCCCCAGCATTTT. This encodes CASNLEGYSNQPQHF.

The chain is built from TRBV6-1 and TRBJ2-1; D is unresolved. Germline V CDR1 and CDR2: MNHNS, SASEGT. The length of the CDR3 is 17 residues. V was shortened by 3 bases and J by 1 base, with 16 bases between the two germline ends. CDR3 DNA sequence: TGTGCCAGCAGTGAGCAAGCGATGATAGGATCCTACAATGAGCAGTTCTTC. Translation gives CASSEQAMIGSYNEQFF.

The J gene is TRBJ2-1, the V gene TRBV11-2; tentative D call: TRBD2 (5 bases). Trimming left V 1 base short and J 2 bases short, with 6 bases between. CDR3 length: 14 residues. CDR1 is SGHAT, CDR2 FQNNGV, per germline. CDR3 residues: CASSLAGAYNEQFF. CDR3 coding DNA: TGTGCCAGCAGCTTAGCCGGGGCCTACAATGAGCAGTTCTTC.

The chain employs TRBV2 and TRBJ2-5; TRBD2 agrees at 10 bases. With V trimmed by 1 base and J by 5 bases, 7 bases remained unmatched. The CDR3 consists of 16 residues. The germline CDR1 and CDR2 sequences are SNHLY and FYNNEI. The CDR3 nucleotides read TGTGCCAGCAGTGAAGGGCTAGCGGGAGAGGGGGAGACCCAGTACTTC. Its translation: CASSEGLAGEGETQYF.